One and the same sample provided the 18 T cell receptor beta chains below, sequenced in a study of CD8 T cells in ankylosing spondylitis. TCRdb reanalysed the 5' RACE reads using MiXCR and keeps one entry per CDR3 protein. The table has under 130,000 distinct CDR3 sequences, nearly 25% seen once. What was sequenced was synovial fluid, either unsorted or a sorted T cell fraction (not recorded which). Receptors were obtained from a male donor with ankylosing spondylitis.

The chain links TRBV10-3 to TRBJ2-1; 9 positions match TRBD2. The CDR3 contains 14 residues. CDR1 and CDR2 (germline): ENHRY, SYGVKD. Trimming cost V 10 bases and J 1 base; bases outside gene matches: 5. The CDR3 protein is CATRLAASYNEQFF. In nucleotides, the CDR3 is TGTGCCACCAGACTAGCGGCATCCTACAATGAGCAGTTCTTC.

The CDR3 nucleotides read TGTGCCAGCTCGCCTGGACAGTCCTCTGGAAACACCATATATTTT. It is translated as CASSPGQSSGNTIYF. The rearrangement joins TRBV18 to TRBJ1-3; D is possibly TRBD1 (6 bases). The CDR3 is made up of 15 amino acids. V was pared by 6 bases and J by 0 bases, with 12 bases between. The germline V gene has CDR1 KGHSH and CDR2 LQKENI.

This clonotype was seen many times. The chain uses TRBV12-3 or TRBV12-4 and TRBJ1-1; D remains unclear. CDR3 size: 13 residues. Trimming removed 0 bases at V and 6 bases at J, with 8 bases between. The CDR3 loop reads CASSLAQRAEAFF. The CDR3 coding sequence is TGTGCCAGCAGTTTAGCGCAGAGGGCTGAAGCTTTCTTT.

V is TRBV5-4 and J is TRBJ1-1; TRBD1 matches 10 bases. Per the germline V gene, CDR1 is SGHNT and CDR2 is YYREEE (reference sequence). V shed 3 bases and J 1 base; nucleotides not matched to a gene: 0. The CDR3 loop spans 14 amino acids. The CDR3 spells CASSWDRGNTEAFF. CDR3 coding DNA: TGTGCCAGCAGCTGGGACAGGGGGAACACTGAAGCTTTCTTT.

The chain couples TRBV5-1 to TRBJ2-2, with D hard to call. V gave up 4 bases and J gave up 5 bases, with 12 bases separating them. From germline, CDR1 is SGHRS and CDR2 YFSETQ. The CDR3 has 14 residues. The CDR3 is CASSPARATGELFF. CDR3 nucleotide sequence: TGCGCCAGCAGCCCGGCAAGGGCTACCGGGGAGCTGTTTTTT.

V gene TRBV4-1 combines with J gene TRBJ1-5; possibly TRBD1 for D (6 bases). V gave up 1 base and J gave up 1 base, with 8 bases separating them. From germline, CDR1 is MGHRA and CDR2 YSYEKL. The CDR3 is made up of 15 amino acids. The CDR3 DNA is TGCGCCAGCAGCCAAGGAGGGGGAAGCAATCAGCCCCAGCATTTT. This encodes CASSQGGGSNQPQHF.

The chain couples TRBV12-3 or TRBV12-4 to TRBJ2-2, with D perhaps given as TRBD1 or TRBD2 (5 bases each). Between the trimmed V and J ends, which lost 4 bases and 0 bases, there was a span of 9 bases. The CDR3 loop spans 15 amino acids. In DNA form, the CDR3 reads TGTGCCAGCAGTTGGGGGACCGCGAACACCGGGGAGCTGTTTTTT. Its translation is CASSWGTANTGELFF.

CDR3 sequence (DNA): TGTGCCAGCTCACCGGAAGGACAGGGTTCACCCCTCCACTTT. As protein: CASSPEGQGSPLHF. V gene TRBV18 combines with J gene TRBJ1-6; TRBD1 agrees at 8 bases. This CDR3 region has 14 residues. The germline gives CDR1 KGHSH, CDR2 LQKENI. V was pared by 3 bases and J by 9 bases, with 4 bases of the junction left unmatched.

The chain combines TRBV12-3 or TRBV12-4 with TRBJ1-4; D remains unclear. Trimming took off 5 bases at V and 8 bases at J, with 12 bases between the two ends. The CDR3 consists of 13 residues. The CDR3 DNA sequence: TGTGCCAGCAGTCCCCAGGTTATGGAAAAACTGTTTTTT. Translation: CASSPQVMEKLFF.

This clonotype was seen many times. The chain uses TRBV2 and TRBJ2-5; D is perhaps TRBD2 (5 bases). The CDR3 has 14 residues. Trimming shortened V by 5 bases and J by 5 bases, and 15 bases separated the two germline ends. The V gene's germline CDR1 is SNHLY and CDR2 FYNNEI. The CDR3: CASSPPLAGETQYF. The CDR3 coding sequence is TGTGCCAGCAGTCCCCCCCTAGCTGGGGAGACCCAGTACTTC.

The table lists this clonotype with many counts. The V and J genes are TRBV25-1 and TRBJ2-1; D tentatively reads TRBD1 or TRBD2 (5 bases each). Germline V CDR1 and CDR2: MGHDK, SYGVNS. The V end lost 3 bases, the J end lost 10 bases, and 16 bases lay between the germline ends. The CDR3 is 14 amino acids. This CDR3 reads CASSDSGTAGEQFF. Written as DNA, the CDR3 is TGTGCCAGCAGTGATTCTGGGACGGCGGGCGAGCAGTTCTTC.

V usage is TRBV7-9 and J usage is TRBJ2-7; 10 bases map to TRBD2. V lost 4 bases to trimming and J lost 6 bases; unmatched junction nucleotides: 3. This CDR3 is built from 13 residues. Germline V gives CDR1 SEHNR, CDR2 FQNEAQ (reference sequence). CDR3 amino acids: CASSWGLAFEQYF. The CDR3 region has the DNA TGTGCCAGCAGCTGGGGACTAGCGTTCGAGCAGTACTTC. The full variable domain, with the rest looked up from reference TRBV7-9 and TRBJ2-7, is DTGVSQNPRHKITKRGQNVTFRCDPISEHNRLYWYRQTLGQGPEFLTYFQNEAQLEKSRLLSDRFSAERPKGSFSTLEIQRTEQGDSAMYLCASSWGLAFEQYFGPGTRLTVT.

V gene TRBV20-1 combines with J gene TRBJ2-1; D gene ambiguous. This CDR3 spans 15 amino acids. Germline CDR1 DFQATT, CDR2 SNEGSKA (reference sequence). V lost 0 bases, J lost 0 bases, and 9 bases lay in between. The CDR3, as DNA: TGCAGTGCTAGAGACCCATGGAGCTCCTACAATGAGCAGTTCTTC. Translated, it gives CSARDPWSSYNEQFF.

This clonotype was counted only a few times. This chain uses TRBV6-5 with TRBJ1-5; D is possibly TRBD1 (5 bases). The CDR3 contains 15 residues. V was pared by 4 bases and J by 6 bases, with 16 bases between. Germline assignment: CDR1 MNHEY and CDR2 SVGAGI. DNA for the CDR3: TGTGCCAGCAGTTCCTCTGACAGCAAGAGTCAGCCCCAGCATTTT. Protein: CASSSSDSKSQPQHF.

This clonotype is categorized as medium-sized. The chain is built from TRBV20-1 and TRBJ1-3; D is perhaps TRBD1 (6 bases). V shed 6 bases and J shed 4 bases, with 13 bases lying between them. The germline V gene has CDR1 DFQATT and CDR2 SNEGSKA (reference sequence). The CDR3 covers 13 residues. The CDR3 bases are TGCAGTGCCCTACAGGGTCTGGGAAACACCATATATTTT. Amino acid sequence: CSALQGLGNTIYF.

The genes are TRBV2 and TRBJ1-2; maybe TRBD1 (5 bases). Germline CDR1 SNHLY, CDR2 FYNNEI. Trimming cost V 6 bases and J 7 bases, with 15 bases left between them. The CDR3 is 13 residues long. CDR3 coding DNA: TGTGCCAGCAGCGTCGGTATTCAGGGTGGCTACACCTTC. This translates into CASSVGIQGGYTF.

As to this clonotype: The junction departs from germline at one end; a sequencing error may be responsible. The CDR3, as DNA: TGTGCCACCAGCGATTTGAAGGGCGGGACCGGGGAGCTGTTTTTT. It yields the protein CATSDLKGGTGELFF. V and J are TRBV24-1 and TRBJ2-2; the D gene is possibly TRBD2 (5 bases). Germline V gives CDR1 KGHDR, CDR2 SFDVKD. The CDR3 spans 15 residues.

This clonotype was counted between two and nine times. This chain links TRBV9 with TRBJ1-1; D may be TRBD1 (6 bases). Trimming cost V 1 base and J 10 bases, with 11 bases left between them. CDR3 length equals 12 residues. Germline values: CDR1 SGDLS, CDR2 YYNGEE. Here the CDR3 DNA reads TGTGCCAGCAGCGTATTAGGGGGGTCAGCTTTCTTT. It yields the protein CASSVLGGSAFF.